This T cell receptor (beta chain) was recovered during a study of blood T cell repertoires in COVID-19. This clone was recorded only once. Original processing notes: Amplified reference gene primers provided the basis for estimating nucleated cell counts. Method: immunoSEQ multiplex PCR; TCRdb's copy keeps in-frame clones and lacks some. For V, J and clone size, that table is used; D and trimming come from the DNA. The data show 110,000 to 150,000 clones, roughly three quarters seen once. Germline loops: CDR1 SNHLY, CDR2 FYNNEI. V dropped 7 bases and J dropped 6; count of bases not matched to a gene: 21. The CDR3 is made up of 18 amino acids.

The material sequenced was peripheral blood. The clonotype comes from a man between 45 and 60 years old with active or convalescent COVID-19. The J gene is TRBJ1-2, the V gene TRBV2, with 9 bases matching TRBD1. The CDR3 region is CASKGIRQPTGGVDGYTF. The CDR3 DNA reads as TGTGCCAGCAAGGGGATAAGACAACCGACAGGGGGAGTGGATGGCTACACCTTC.